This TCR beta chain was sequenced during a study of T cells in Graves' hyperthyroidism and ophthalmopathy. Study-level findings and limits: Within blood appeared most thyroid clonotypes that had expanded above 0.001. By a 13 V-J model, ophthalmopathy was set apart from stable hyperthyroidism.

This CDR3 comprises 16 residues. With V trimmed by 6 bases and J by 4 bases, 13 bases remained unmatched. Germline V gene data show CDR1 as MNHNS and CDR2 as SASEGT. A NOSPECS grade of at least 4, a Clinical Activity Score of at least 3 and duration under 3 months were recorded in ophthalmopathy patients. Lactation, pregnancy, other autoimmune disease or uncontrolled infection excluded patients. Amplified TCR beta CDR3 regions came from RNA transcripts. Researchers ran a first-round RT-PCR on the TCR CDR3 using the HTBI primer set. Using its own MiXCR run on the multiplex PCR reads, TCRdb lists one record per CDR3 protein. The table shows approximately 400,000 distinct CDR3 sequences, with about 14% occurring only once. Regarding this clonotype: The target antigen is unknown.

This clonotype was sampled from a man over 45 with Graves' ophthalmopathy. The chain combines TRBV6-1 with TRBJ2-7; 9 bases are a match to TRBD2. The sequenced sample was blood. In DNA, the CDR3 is TGTGCCAGCAGCGCCGATTTTACTAGCGGGTATTACGAGCAGTACTTC. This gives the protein CASSADFTSGYYEQYF.